This T cell receptor beta chain was sequenced in a study of T-cell reconstitution after alpha-beta-depleted transplantation in children. Preparation of the TCRbeta library involved a method that used unique molecular identifiers. From the PCR reads, TCRdb called clonotypes with MiXCR, one entry per CDR3 protein. This table has some 100,000 distinct CDR3 sequences, under 25% appearing once. This clonotype turned up a few times. Trimming cost V 6 bases and J 4 bases, with 12 bases left between them. This CDR3 contains 13 residues. V usage is TRBV12-3 or TRBV12-4 and J usage is TRBJ1-1; D is unresolved. Sequenced material: PBMCs, taken before TCRalphabeta/CD19-depleted stem cell transplant. This receptor was identified in a boy aged 2 to 10 with acute lymphoblastic leukemia, due to receive a stem cell transplant. The CDR3 reads CASRSQGVTEAFF. In DNA form, the CDR3 reads TGTGCCAGCAGGTCACAAGGAGTCACTGAAGCTTTCTTT.